This TCR beta chain was captured in a study of cytomegalovirus exposure and HLA in healthy donors. The trim removed 6 bases at V and 2 bases at J, leaving 11 bases unmatched. There are 16 residues in the CDR3. Germline CDR1 is LNHDA and CDR2 is SQIVND (reference sequence). These donors were members of the 120-subject validation cohort, a group separate from the approximately 620-subject first cohort. Study outcomes and limitations: One later analysis, an examination of the roughly 130 validation repertoires, found that first-cohort TCR clusters tended to co-occur in them.

Assay used: immunoSEQ multiplex PCR; TCRdb lists only in-frame clones, some missing. The data hold about 120,000 clones, with 85% to 90% observed a single time. Remarks on this clone: The antigen remains undetermined.

The chain carries TRBV19 and TRBJ2-7; 9 nucleotides align to TRBD1. Sequencing input: PBMCs. The sequence came from a woman aged 18-35 years in good health and CMV-seropositive. CDR3 protein: CASSNLRDRAPYEQYF. For the CDR3, the DNA is TGTGCCAGTAGCAACCTCCGGGACAGGGCTCCCTACGAGCAGTACTTC.